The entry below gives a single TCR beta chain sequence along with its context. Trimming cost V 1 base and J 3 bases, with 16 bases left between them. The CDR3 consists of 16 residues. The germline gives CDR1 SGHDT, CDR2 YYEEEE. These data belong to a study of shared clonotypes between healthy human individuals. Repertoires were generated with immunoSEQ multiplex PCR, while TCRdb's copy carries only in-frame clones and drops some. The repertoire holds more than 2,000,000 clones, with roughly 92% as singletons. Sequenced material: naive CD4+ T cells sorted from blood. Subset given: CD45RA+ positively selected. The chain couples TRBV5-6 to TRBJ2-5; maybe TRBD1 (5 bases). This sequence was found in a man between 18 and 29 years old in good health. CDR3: CASSLLGQGGEETQYF. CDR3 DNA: TGTGCCAGCAGCTTGCTAGGGCAGGGCGGAGAAGAGACCCAGTACTTC.